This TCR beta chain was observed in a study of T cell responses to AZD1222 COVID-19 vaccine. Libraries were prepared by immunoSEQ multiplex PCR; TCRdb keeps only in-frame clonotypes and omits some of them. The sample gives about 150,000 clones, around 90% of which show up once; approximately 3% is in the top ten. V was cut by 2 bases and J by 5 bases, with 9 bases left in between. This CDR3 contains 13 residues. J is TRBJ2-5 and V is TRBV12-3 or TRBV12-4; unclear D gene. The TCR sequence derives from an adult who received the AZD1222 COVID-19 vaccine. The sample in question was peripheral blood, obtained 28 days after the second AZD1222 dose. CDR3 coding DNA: TGTGCCAGCAGTTTACTCCCACGGGAGACCCAGTACTTC. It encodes CASSLLPRETQYF.